This T cell receptor beta chain was sequenced in a study of cytomegalovirus exposure and HLA in healthy donors. Germline trimming cut 4 bases from V and 2 bases from J; bases unmatched to any gene: 6. Looked up from germline, CDR1 is SGHNT and CDR2 is YYREEE (reference sequence). This CDR3 has 15 residues. Study results and caveats: Association of a missense DCLRE1C variant with TCR beta V- and J-gene trimming was reported in a later analysis. When presence/absence was analysed, sequencing depth was taken to be roughly uniform across donors.

Vbeta (60) and Jbeta (13) primers were used in the PCR. Clones were sequenced by immunoSEQ multiplex PCR, and TCRdb holds only the in-frame ones, with some missing. The sample shows some 110,000 clones, around 70% of them seen only once. Concerning this clone: Its matching antigen is unknown.

The sequence was collected from a boy between 10 and 17 years old in good health and CMV-seronegative. Sequencing was carried out using PBMCs. The chain uses TRBV5-4 and TRBJ2-7, with 10 bases identical to TRBD1. Here the CDR3 reads CASSPWTGGAYEQYF. The DNA for the CDR3 is TGTGCCAGCAGCCCCTGGACAGGGGGGGCCTACGAGCAGTACTTC.